The present TCR beta chain was sequenced within a study of blood T cell repertoires in COVID-19. Grouping used clinical history reported by participants in a survey and questionnaire. Recovery meant two consecutive negative NP/OP PCR tests, professional clearance, or resolved symptoms. Produced via immunoSEQ multiplex PCR; TCRdb's table is partial and in-frame only. Of some 320,000 clones listed, roughly 90% are singletons. The sequence came from a man between 60 and 75 years old who had recovered from COVID-19. Specimen: PBMCs or T cells enriched from blood (not recorded which).

In DNA form, the CDR3 reads TGTGCCAGCAGCTTGGTGGGACATACCTACGAGCAGTACTTC. It encodes CASSLVGHTYEQYF. V gene TRBV11-2 combines with J gene TRBJ2-7; D possibly corresponds to TRBD1 (6 bases). The V gene lost 3 bases and the J gene lost 2 bases, with 11 bases spanning the gap. The germline V gene has CDR1 SGHAT and CDR2 FQNNGV. This CDR3 is 14 amino acids long.